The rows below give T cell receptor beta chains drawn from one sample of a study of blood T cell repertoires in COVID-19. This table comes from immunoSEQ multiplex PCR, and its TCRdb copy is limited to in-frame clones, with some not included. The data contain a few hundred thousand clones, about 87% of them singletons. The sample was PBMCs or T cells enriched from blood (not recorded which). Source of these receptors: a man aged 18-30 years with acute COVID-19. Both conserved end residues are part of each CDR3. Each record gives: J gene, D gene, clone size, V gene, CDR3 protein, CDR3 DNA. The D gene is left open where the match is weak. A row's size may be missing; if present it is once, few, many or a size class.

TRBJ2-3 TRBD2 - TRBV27 CASHPRGGGGLAVSSTDTQYF TGTGCCAGCCACCCACGGGGAGGGGGGGGACTAGCGGTTAGTAGCACAGATACGCAGTATTTT
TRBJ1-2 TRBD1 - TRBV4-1 CASSQPGQPFGYTF TGCGCCAGCAGCCAACCGGGACAGCCTTTTGGCTACACCTTC
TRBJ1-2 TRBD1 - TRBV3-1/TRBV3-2 CASSQDRGGYGYTF TGTGCCAGCAGCCAGGACAGGGGCGGCTATGGCTACACCTTC
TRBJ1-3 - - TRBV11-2 CASSLGQSNTIYF TGTGCCAGCAGCTTAGGCCAGTCAAACACCATATATTTT
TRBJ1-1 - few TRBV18 CASSPAGTTRMNTEAFF TGTGCCAGCTCACCAGCCGGGACAACTAGAATGAACACTGAAGCTTTCTTT
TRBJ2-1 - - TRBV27 CASAGSSYNEQFF TGTGCCAGCGCGGGGAGCTCCTACAATGAGCAGTTCTTC
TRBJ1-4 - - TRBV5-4 CASSLRDNAEKLFF TGTGCCAGCAGCTTGAGGGACAACGCCGAAAAACTGTTTTTT
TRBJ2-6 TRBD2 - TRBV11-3 CASSPGTSGRTSGGANVLTF TGTGCCAGCAGCCCTGGGACTAGCGGGAGGACTTCTGGTGGGGCCAACGTCCTGACTTTC
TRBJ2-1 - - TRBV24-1 CATSDPYRGYNEQFF TGTGCCACCAGTGATCCATACCGAGGGTACAATGAGCAGTTCTTC
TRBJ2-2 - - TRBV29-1 CSAEVTRNTGELFF TGCAGCGCCGAGGTTACAAGGAACACCGGGGAGCTGTTTTTT
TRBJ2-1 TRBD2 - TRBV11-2 CASSPPGGLSNEQFF TGTGCCAGCAGCCCCCCGGGGGGACTATCTAATGAGCAGTTCTTC
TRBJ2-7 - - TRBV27 CASAGTRTGYEQYF TGTGCCAGCGCGGGGACTAGGACAGGTTACGAGCAGTACTTC
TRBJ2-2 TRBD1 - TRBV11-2 CASSVNTGGSGELFF TGTGCCAGCAGCGTTAACACAGGGGGCTCCGGGGAGCTGTTTTTT
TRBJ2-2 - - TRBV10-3 CAIGDNRYTGELFF TGTGCCATTGGGGACAACCGATACACCGGGGAGCTGTTTTTT
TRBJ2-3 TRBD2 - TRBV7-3 CASSSTGLASDTQYF TGTGCCAGCAGCTCAACGGGACTAGCCTCAGATACGCAGTATTTT
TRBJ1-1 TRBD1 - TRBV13 CASSSQGESEAFF TGTGCCAGCAGCTCGCAGGGGGAGAGTGAAGCTTTCTTT
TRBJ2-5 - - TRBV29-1 CSVVGSLIEETQYF TGCAGCGTTGTAGGGAGCCTGATTGAAGAGACCCAGTACTTC
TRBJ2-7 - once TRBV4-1 CASSQGASYEQYF TGCGCCAGCAGCCAAGGCGCTAGCTACGAGCAGTACTTC
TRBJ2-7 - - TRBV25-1 CASSESRVGAAYEQYF TGTGCCAGCAGTGAATCGAGGGTAGGAGCTGCTTACGAGCAGTACTTC
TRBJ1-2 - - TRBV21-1 CASSKGGTGGCYGYTF TGTGCCAGCAGCAAAGGGGGAACAGGGGGGTGCTATGGCTACACCTTC
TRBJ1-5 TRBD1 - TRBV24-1 CATSETGDGNQPQHF TGTGCCACCAGTGAAACAGGGGATGGCAATCAGCCCCAGCATTTT
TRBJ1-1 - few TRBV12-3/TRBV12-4 CASSLVQNTEAFF TGTGCCAGCAGTTTAGTCCAGAACACTGAAGCTTTCTTT
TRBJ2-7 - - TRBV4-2 CASSPQFGDFESYEQYF TGTGCCAGCAGCCCTCAATTTGGAGACTTCGAGTCCTACGAGCAGTACTTC
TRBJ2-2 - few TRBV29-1 CSVGLTEGGELFF TGCAGCGTTGGACTGACTGAGGGCGGGGAGCTGTTTTTT
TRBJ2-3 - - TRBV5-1 CASGSGDSTDTQYF TGCGCCAGCGGATCGGGGGATAGCACAGATACGCAGTATTTT
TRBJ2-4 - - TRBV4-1 CASSQATLRDIQYF TGCGCCAGCAGCCAGGCGACTCTCCGAGACATTCAGTACTTC
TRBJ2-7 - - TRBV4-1 CASSHPMVGSYEQYF TGCGCCAGCAGCCACCCGATGGTCGGGAGTTACGAGCAGTACTTC
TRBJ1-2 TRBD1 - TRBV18 CASSPPGQGVDGYTF TGTGCCAGCTCACCACCGGGACAGGGGGTTGATGGCTACACCTTC
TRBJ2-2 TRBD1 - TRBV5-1 CASSLGGQINPRGTGELFF TGCGCCAGCAGCTTGGGGGGACAGATTAACCCCCGTGGCACCGGGGAGCTGTTTTTT
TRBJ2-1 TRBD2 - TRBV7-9 CAITMGSGGYNEQFF TGTGCCATTACGATGGGGAGCGGGGGCTACAATGAGCAGTTCTTC
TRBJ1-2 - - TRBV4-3 CASSAGRGYGYTF TGCGCCAGCAGCGCAGGTCGGGGGTATGGCTACACCTTC
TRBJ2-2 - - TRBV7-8 CASSLTPDGELFF TGTGCCAGCAGCTTAACCCCAGACGGGGAGCTGTTTTTT
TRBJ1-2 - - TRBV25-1 CASSAQQESWDYGYTF TGTGCCAGCAGTGCCCAACAGGAAAGCTGGGACTATGGCTACACCTTC
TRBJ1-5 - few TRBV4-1 CASSPPSNQPQHF TGCGCCAGCAGCCCCCCCTCCAATCAGCCCCAGCATTTT
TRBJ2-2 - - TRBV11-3 CANRLEHSTGELFF TGTGCCAACCGACTAGAGCATAGTACCGGGGAGCTGTTTTTT
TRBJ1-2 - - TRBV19 CASRGTNYGYTF TGTGCCAGTAGAGGGACAAACTATGGCTACACCTTC
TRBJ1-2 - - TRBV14 CASRLQGSGGYTF TGTGCCAGCAGATTACAGGGATCTGGTGGCTACACCTTC
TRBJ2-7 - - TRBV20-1 CSARPWSEQYF TGCAGTGCTAGACCCTGGAGCGAGCAGTACTTC
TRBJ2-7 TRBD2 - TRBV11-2 CASSLGLAGGREQYF TGTGCCAGCAGCTTAGGACTAGCGGGAGGGAGGGAGCAGTACTTC
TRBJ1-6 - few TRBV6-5 CASRVVGAGSPLHF TGTGCCAGCAGAGTGGTGGGCGCAGGTTCACCCCTCCACTTT
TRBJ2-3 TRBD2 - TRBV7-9 CASSLSSGRARADTQYF TGTGCCAGCAGCCTCTCTAGCGGGAGGGCGAGGGCAGATACGCAGTATTTT
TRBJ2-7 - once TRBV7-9 CASSHRTAGYEQYF TGTGCCAGCAGCCACAGGACCGCCGGCTACGAGCAGTACTTC
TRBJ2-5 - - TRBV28 CASSPGGRRETQYF TGTGCCAGCAGTCCCGGGGGGCGGCGGGAGACCCAGTACTTC
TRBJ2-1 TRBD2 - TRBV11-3 CASSSTSGSGVISSYNEQFF TGTGCCAGCAGCTCGACTAGCGGGTCGGGCGTAATCAGCTCCTACAATGAGCAGTTCTTC
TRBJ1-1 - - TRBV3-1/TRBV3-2 CASSPSLGGNTEAFF TGTGCCAGCAGCCCCAGCTTGGGAGGGAACACTGAAGCTTTCTTT
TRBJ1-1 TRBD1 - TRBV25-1 CASSVADRGNTEAFF TGTGCCAGCAGTGTAGCGGACAGGGGGAACACTGAAGCTTTCTTT